A single sample gave rise to the 24 T cell receptor beta chains below, sequenced in a study of cytomegalovirus exposure and HLA in healthy donors. Researchers ran the PCR with 60 Vbeta and 13 Jbeta primers. Generated by immunoSEQ multiplex PCR, the TCRdb table keeps only in-frame clones and is missing some. The table has just over 200,000 clones, approximately 70% seen once; the top ten hold less than 3%. Material for sequencing was PBMCs. All receptors come from a man aged 35-49 years in good health and CMV-seropositive.

There are a few counts of this clone. CDR3 sequence: CAISESALPNTGELFF. The CDR3 nucleotides are TGTGCCATCAGTGAGTCAGCCCTCCCGAACACCGGGGAGCTGTTTTTT. The rearrangement joins TRBV10-3 to TRBJ2-2; D is undetermined. This CDR3 is 16 amino acids long. The germline CDR1 and CDR2 sequences are ENHRY and SYGVKD. V was cut by 0 bases and J by 0 bases, with 8 bases left in between.

The CDR3 DNA reads TGTGCCAGCAGCTTAAATTTCAGGGAATATGGCTACACCTTC. As protein: CASSLNFREYGYTF. The chain employs TRBV7-9 and TRBJ1-2; D perhaps matches TRBD1 (5 bases). The germline V gene has CDR1 SEHNR and CDR2 FQNEAQ (reference sequence). Trimming removed 2 bases at V and 5 bases at J, with 12 bases between. The CDR3 contains 14 residues. The entire variable domain, with the rest obtained from reference TRBV7-9 and TRBJ1-2, is as follows: DTGVSQNPRHKITKRGQNVTFRCDPISEHNRLYWYRQTLGQGPEFLTYFQNEAQLEKSRLLSDRFSAERPKGSFSTLEIQRTEQGDSAMYLCASSLNFREYGYTFGSGTRLTVV.

This chain joins TRBV21-1 and TRBJ1-3. TRBV21-1 is tagged as a pseudogene. The CDR3 covers 15 residues. The CDR3 DNA is TGTGCCAGCAGCAGGCGGCGCCGCTCTGGAAACACCATATATTTT. It is translated as CASSRRRRSGNTIYF.

V usage is TRBV5-1 and J usage is TRBJ2-5; perhaps TRBD1 as D (6 bases). From germline, CDR1 is SGHRS and CDR2 YFSETQ. V lost 0 bases, J lost 1 base, and 10 bases lay in between. The CDR3 runs to 15 residues. The CDR3 is CASSLVIQGQETQYF. The CDR3 DNA follows: TGCGCCAGCAGCTTGGTAATACAGGGCCAAGAGACCCAGTACTTC.

The V gene is TRBV4-1, the J gene TRBJ1-2; 8 nucleotides align to TRBD1. After removal of 3 bases from V and 5 bases from J, the junction contained 8 bases not matched to a gene. This CDR3 is 15 amino acids long. Per germline, CDR1 MGHRA and CDR2 YSYEKL. CDR3 sequence reads: CASSHGQGKGYGYTF. The CDR3, as DNA: TGCGCCAGCAGCCATGGACAGGGAAAGGGGTATGGCTACACCTTC.

The rearrangement uses TRBV28 and TRBJ1-5, with D maybe TRBD1 (5 bases). V was cut by 3 bases and J by 6 bases, with 12 bases left in between. This CDR3 region has 14 residues. Looked up from germline, CDR1 is MDHEN and CDR2 is SYDVKM. CDR3 sequence: CASSFGWGGQPQHF. The CDR3 bases are TGTGCCAGCAGTTTCGGATGGGGCGGTCAGCCCCAGCATTTT.

The chain uses TRBV28 and TRBJ1-5; D unclear. The length of the CDR3 is 12 residues. V dropped 8 bases and J dropped 4 bases, with 9 bases sitting between them. Germline CDR1 and CDR2: MDHEN and SYDVKM. The CDR3 protein is CASENWNQPQHF. As DNA, the CDR3 is TGTGCCAGCGAAAACTGGAATCAGCCCCAGCATTTT.

This clone came up once. V gene TRBV15 combines with J gene TRBJ2-2; 9 bases align to TRBD1. Germline CDR1 is LNHNV and CDR2 is YYDKDF (reference sequence). Trimming at V came to 4 bases and at J to 6 bases, leaving 3 bases not matched to a gene. The CDR3 spans 14 residues. CDR3 in amino acids: CATSTWTGAGELFF. The CDR3 bases are TGTGCCACCAGCACTTGGACAGGGGCCGGGGAGCTGTTTTTT.

The V gene is TRBV5-1, the J gene TRBJ1-2, with D perhaps TRBD1 (5 bases). The CDR3 totals 14 residues. Germline V gene data show CDR1 as SGHRS and CDR2 as YFSETQ. V was cut by 0 bases and J by 5 bases, with 11 bases left in between. CDR3 residues: CASSLEAGKYGYTF. The CDR3 DNA reads TGCGCCAGCAGCTTGGAGGCAGGGAAATATGGCTACACCTTC.

This chain connects TRBV4-3 to TRBJ1-2, with D tentatively TRBD1 (6 bases). The V and J ends lost 5 bases and 5 bases respectively, with 18 bases between them. The CDR3 spans 15 residues. Germline V CDR1 and CDR2: LGHNA, YSLEER. The CDR3 coding sequence is TGCGCCAGCAGCGATAAACCGACAGGTGATTATGGCTACACCTTC. Encoded protein: CASSDKPTGDYGYTF.

The rearrangement joins TRBV2 to TRBJ1-2; 9 bases match TRBD1. This CDR3 spans 13 amino acids. From germline, CDR1 is SNHLY and CDR2 FYNNEI. V dropped 6 bases and J dropped 7; count of bases not matched to a gene: 6. CDR3 nucleotides: TGTGCCAGCAGCGTACAGGGGGCGCTTGGCTACACCTTC. Its protein is CASSVQGALGYTF.

This chain connects TRBV6-5 to TRBJ1-2; TRBD1 agrees at 8 bases. Per germline, CDR1 MNHEY and CDR2 SVGAGI. After removal of 6 bases from V and 4 bases from J, the junction contained 10 bases not matched to a gene. There are 15 residues in the CDR3. Written as DNA, the CDR3 is TGTGCCAGCAGAACAGGCGGGACAGGTCTCTATGGCTACACCTTC. Amino acids: CASRTGGTGLYGYTF.

This clone showed up just once. The chain has TRBV7-9 and TRBJ1-2; TRBD1 is a possible D gene (6 bases). Trimming shortened V by 4 bases and J by 8 bases, and 20 bases separated the two germline ends. Germline V lookup: CDR1 SEHNR, CDR2 FQNEAQ (reference sequence). There are 15 residues in the CDR3. The CDR3 spells CASSSGGQGWRGYTF. The CDR3 DNA is TGTGCCAGCAGCTCAGGAGGCCAGGGGTGGAGGGGCTACACCTTC.

The chain recombines TRBV27 with TRBJ2-1; D remains ambiguous. Germline lookup yields CDR1 MNHEY and CDR2 SMNVEV (reference sequence). The ends were cut back, 3 bases at V and 10 bases at J, with 10 bases in the middle. The length of the CDR3 is 12 residues. The CDR3 sequence: CASSFLRHEQFF. The CDR3 coding sequence is TGTGCCAGCAGTTTCTTGCGACACGAGCAGTTCTTC.

The V and J genes are TRBV6-4 and TRBJ2-5; TRBD1 is a possible D gene (6 bases). Trimming took off 2 bases at V and 5 bases at J, with 9 bases between the two ends. The CDR3 has 13 amino acids. CDR1 is MRHNA, CDR2 SNTAGT, per germline. CDR3 coding DNA: TGTGCCAGCAGTGACACAGGGCACGAGACCCAGTACTTC. It yields the protein CASSDTGHETQYF.

The V gene is TRBV4-1, the J gene TRBJ2-2; 8 bases fit TRBD1. CDR3 length equals 14 residues. Germline V gene lookup returns CDR1 MGHRA and CDR2 YSYEKL. Unmatched junction bases numbered 7, after V lost 6 bases and J lost 7 bases. The CDR3 sequence: CASRIGQGRGELFF. As DNA, the CDR3 is TGCGCCAGCAGAATTGGACAGGGACGCGGGGAGCTGTTTTTT.

This chain uses TRBV5-1 with TRBJ2-3, with a tentative D call TRBD2 (5 bases). Germline CDR1 reads SGHRS; CDR2 reads YFSETQ. CDR3 size: 13 residues. The germline V and J ends were trimmed by 1 base and 5 bases, with 8 bases remaining between them. The CDR3 spells CASSLLAGDTQYF. In DNA, the CDR3 is TGCGCCAGCAGCTTGCTAGCAGGAGATACGCAGTATTTT.

The rearrangement links TRBV5-6 to TRBJ1-2; possibly TRBD1 for D (5 bases). The CDR3 is 14 amino acids. Trimming left V 0 bases short and J 8 bases short, with 14 bases between. Looked up from germline, CDR1 is SGHDT and CDR2 is YYEEEE. The CDR3 bases are TGTGCCAGCAGCTTGGTTCGTGGGGCCCAAGGCTACACCTTC. Translated, it gives CASSLVRGAQGYTF.

The V call is TRBV5-1, the J call TRBJ2-2; TRBD1 is a possible D gene (6 bases). CDR3 size: 15 residues. V lost 3 bases and J lost 6, with 15 bases in between. CDR1 is SGHRS, CDR2 YFSETQ, per germline. The CDR3 sequence: CASSSRTDGPGELFF. The DNA of the CDR3 is TGCGCCAGCAGCTCCCGGACAGATGGGCCCGGGGAGCTGTTTTTT.

The V and J genes are TRBV9 and TRBJ2-7; weak D call: TRBD2 (6 bases). CDR3 length equals 12 residues. The germline V gene has CDR1 SGDLS and CDR2 YYNGEE. Trimming left V 0 bases short and J 6 bases short, with 7 bases between. The CDR3 DNA is TGTGCCAGCAGCGTAGAGGGAGGCGAGCAGTACTTC. Its protein product is CASSVEGGEQYF. The variable domain in full, with the rest retrieved from reference TRBV9 and TRBJ2-7, is DSGVTQTPKHLITATGQRVTLRCSPRSGDLSVYWYQQSLDQGLQFLIQYYNGEERAKGNILERFSAQQFPDLHSELNLSSLELGDSALYFCASSVEGGEQYFGPGTRLTVT.

The J gene is TRBJ1-2, the V gene TRBV9; 9 bases fit TRBD1. The junction had 2 bases not matched to a gene; V was cut back by 3 bases and J by 2 bases. CDR1 SGDLS and CDR2 YYNGEE come from the germline V gene. This CDR3 has 14 amino acids. The CDR3 reads CASSETGGNYGYTF. DNA for the CDR3: TGTGCCAGCAGCGAGACAGGGGGAAACTATGGCTACACCTTC.

The chain is built from TRBV4-1 and TRBJ1-4; TRBD1 is a possible D gene (5 bases). Trimming stripped 1 base from V and 3 bases from J, with 9 bases between. Germline V CDR1 and CDR2: MGHRA, YSYEKL. The CDR3 is made up of 15 amino acids. The CDR3 DNA sequence: TGCGCCAGCAGCCAAGGCGACAGATCTAATGAAAAACTGTTTTTT. Translating it yields CASSQGDRSNEKLFF.

The V call is TRBV15, the J call TRBJ2-7, with TRBD1 matching over 7 bases. Germline-derived CDR1 and CDR2 are LNHNV and YYDKDF (reference sequence). The CDR3 sequence is 14 residues long. Trimming removed 3 bases from V and 6 bases from J; junction bases left unmatched: 8. The CDR3: CATSSQGSGGEQYF. For the CDR3, the DNA is TGTGCCACCAGCAGTCAAGGCTCAGGGGGCGAGCAGTACTTC. The full variable domain, its missing parts supplied by reference TRBV15 and TRBJ2-7, is DAMVIQNPRYQVTQFGKPVTLSCSQTLNHNVMYWYQQKSSQAPKLLFHYYDKDFNNEADTPDNFQSRRPNTSFCFLDIRSPGLGDTAMYLCATSSQGSGGEQYFGPGTRLTVT.

The chain is built from TRBV4-3 and TRBJ2-7, with unresolved D. The V end was cut by 0 bases, the J end by 5 bases, with 8 bases between. This CDR3 has 13 residues. The germline CDR1 and CDR2 sequences are LGHNA and YSLEER. CDR3 coding DNA: TGCGCCAGCAGCCAAGATCATGAGGACGAGCAGTACTTC. This sequence encodes CASSQDHEDEQYF.